Below, 4 T cell receptor beta chains from the same sample are listed, as sequenced in a study of PD-1 blockade in classical Hodgkin lymphoma. Data came from immunoSEQ multiplex PCR; TCRdb stores just in-frame clones and leaves some out. In the table there are 25,000 to 30,000 clones, around 80% of which are singletons. Time point denoted: cycle 4 day 1 (C4D1), after more than five weeks of nivolumab. Relapse was seen in all patients after autologous stem cell transplantation, and brentuximab vedotin exposure was variable. Purification of CD4+ T cells from thawed PBMCs was achieved by magnetic negative selection. The starting material was CD4+ T cells from blood, obtained before the fourth cycle of nivolumab. The receptors were gathered from a human donor with classical Hodgkin lymphoma.

This clone was seen a single time. V gene TRBV7-9 combines with J gene TRBJ2-7; no firm D call. Trimming left V 5 bases short and J 1 base short, with 6 bases between. This CDR3 spans 12 amino acids. Germline assignment: CDR1 SEHNR and CDR2 FQNEAQ (reference sequence). The CDR3 loop is CASSRRSYEQYF. CDR3 coding DNA: TGTGCCAGCAGCCGTAGGTCCTACGAGCAGTACTTC. Using reference TRBV7-9 and TRBJ2-7 for the parts outside the CDR3, the full variable domain is DTGVSQNPRHKITKRGQNVTFRCDPISEHNRLYWYRQTLGQGPEFLTYFQNEAQLEKSRLLSDRFSAERPKGSFSTLEIQRTEQGDSAMYLCASSRRSYEQYFGPGTRLTVT.

This rearrangement joins TRBV30 to TRBJ1-4, with D possibly being TRBD1 (5 bases). Germline V gives CDR1 GTSNPN, CDR2 SVGIG (reference sequence). The CDR3 runs to 14 residues. V lost 0 bases to trimming and J lost 5 bases, with 10 bases between them. CDR3 nucleotides: TGTGCCTGGAGTGTACTCCGGACAAATGAAAAACTGTTTTTT. This sequence encodes CAWSVLRTNEKLFF.

The chain links TRBV19 to TRBJ1-6; no definite D call. Deletions cut 4 bases from V and 5 bases from J, with 15 bases between. Germline CDR1 and CDR2: LNHDA and SQIVND (reference sequence). The CDR3 is made up of 16 amino acids. CDR3 sequence reads: CASSTPLQPDNSPLHF. CDR3 sequence (DNA): TGTGCCAGTAGTACGCCGCTGCAGCCAGATAATTCACCCCTCCACTTT.

The V gene is TRBV5-1, the J gene TRBJ1-5; D gene ambiguous. CDR1 and CDR2 from the germline V gene are SGHRS and YFSETQ. CDR3 length: 15 residues. V was pared by 0 bases and J by 3 bases, with 10 bases between. The CDR3 is CASSLDGVANQPQHF. Here the CDR3 DNA reads TGCGCCAGCAGCTTGGACGGGGTGGCCAATCAGCCCCAGCATTTT.